The 15 T cell receptor beta chains reported below all come from one sample, sequenced in a study of CD8+ T cells in alopecia areata. TCR sequencing used cDNA made by reverse transcription of extracted RNA. Produced via immunoSEQ multiplex PCR; TCRdb's table is partial and in-frame only. The sample gives about 160,000 clones, roughly 65% of which show up once; approximately 0.9% is in the top ten. Treatment meaning: oral pan-JAK inhibitor, 5-10 mg twice daily. The specimen comprised CD4+ T cells sorted from blood, sampled at week 4, from a patient treated with tofacitinib. The origin of the receptors is a human donor with alopecia areata.

This clone has more than one count but fewer than ten. V and J are TRBV7-8 and TRBJ2-1, with D perhaps TRBD1 (5 bases). Germline assignment: CDR1 SGHVS and CDR2 FQNEAQ. Trimming took off 5 bases at V and 1 base at J, with 15 bases between the two ends. The CDR3 sequence is 16 residues long. CDR3 nucleotide sequence: TGTGCCAGCAGCCCCGACTGGGGCCGTTCCTACAATGAGCAGTTCTTC. Protein product: CASSPDWGRSYNEQFF.

The chain couples TRBV7-9 to TRBJ1-2, with TRBD1 matching 9 bases. The CDR3 has 14 amino acids. The V gene's germline CDR1 is SEHNR and CDR2 FQNEAQ (reference sequence). Trimming at V came to 5 bases and at J to 7 bases, leaving 8 bases not matched to a gene. The CDR3 DNA is TGTGCCAGCAGCCGTACAGGGGGCGCGGGTGGCTACACCTTC. Translated: CASSRTGGAGGYTF.

The rearrangement links TRBV7-2 to TRBJ2-4; D remains ambiguous. This CDR3 is built from 14 residues. V lost 5 bases, J lost 5 bases, and 13 bases lay in between. Germline V gene data show CDR1 as SGHTA and CDR2 as FQGNSA. CDR3 coding DNA: TGTGCCAGCAGCCATGTTGGGGTGCAAAACATTCAGTACTTC. Translated, it gives CASSHVGVQNIQYF. The full variable domain, completed using reference TRBV7-2 and TRBJ2-4, is GAGVSQSPSNKVTEKGKDVELRCDPISGHTALYWYRQSLGQGLEFLIYFQGNSAPDKSGLPSDRFSAERTGGSVSTLTIQRTQQEDSAVYLCASSHVGVQNIQYFGAGTRLSVL.

As concerns this clone: The sample has other DNA sequences that encode this CDR3 too. The CDR3 DNA reads TGCGCCAGCAGCTTGGAGGGAACAGATACGCAGTATTTT. As protein: CASSLEGTDTQYF. J is TRBJ2-3 and V is TRBV5-1; D not resolved. Germline-derived CDR1 and CDR2 are SGHRS and YFSETQ. The V end was cut by 0 bases, the J end by 3 bases, with 5 bases between. The CDR3 has 13 residues.

The chain combines TRBV29-1 with TRBJ2-3; D remains unclear. The V gene lost 2 bases and the J gene lost 0 bases, with 12 bases spanning the gap. The CDR3 runs to 15 residues. Germline V gives CDR1 SQVTM, CDR2 ANQGSEA. The DNA for the CDR3 is TGCAGCGTTGAAAAATGGGGTGGAAGCACAGATACGCAGTATTTT. Translated: CSVEKWGGSTDTQYF.

The chain combines TRBV30 with TRBJ1-1, with TRBD1 as a possible D gene (5 bases). V was pared by 4 bases and J by 5 bases, with 14 bases between. This CDR3 is 13 amino acids long. CDR1 and CDR2 (germline): GTSNPN, SVGIG (reference sequence). CDR3 in DNA: TGTGCCTGGACTCAAAGGGGAGGGACTGAAGCTTTCTTT. Its protein product is CAWTQRGGTEAFF.

The sample holds a few counts of this clone. The V gene is TRBV29-1, the J gene TRBJ1-5; D gene uncertain. This CDR3 is 13 amino acids long. Germline V gene lookup returns CDR1 SQVTM and CDR2 ANQGSEA. Trimming removed 7 bases from V and 1 base from J, with 11 bases in between. The CDR3 loop reads CSALTQSNQPQHF. DNA for the CDR3: TGCAGCGCCTTGACACAGAGCAATCAGCCCCAGCATTTT.

The J gene is TRBJ2-5, the V gene TRBV12-5; 8 positions agree with TRBD1. CDR1 and CDR2 (germline): LGHNT, FRNRAP. The CDR3 loop spans 13 amino acids. V gave up 7 bases and J gave up 3 bases; unmatched junction bases: 4. CDR3 residues: CASAKQGEETQYF. In DNA form, the CDR3 reads TGTGCTAGTGCCAAACAGGGGGAAGAGACCCAGTACTTC.

The J gene is TRBJ1-6, the V gene TRBV11-1; maybe TRBD1 (5 bases). Trimming cost V 5 bases and J 14 bases, with 19 bases left between them. The CDR3 consists of 14 residues. CDR1 is SGHAT and CDR2 is FQDESV in the germline V gene (reference sequence). The chain's CDR3 is CASSPRQYGTALHF. The CDR3, as DNA: TGTGCCAGCAGCCCACGACAGTATGGAACGGCCCTCCACTTT. The full variable domain, completed using reference TRBV11-1 and TRBJ1-6, is EAEVAQSPRYKITEKSQAVAFWCDPISGHATLYWYRQILGQGPELLVQFQDESVVDDSQLPKDRFSAERLKGVDSTLKIQPAELGDSAMYLCASSPRQYGTALHFGNGTRLTVT.

Comments on this clone: Other DNA sequences of this sample code for an identical CDR3. The DNA for the CDR3 is TGTGCCAGCTCACCAAATCGGGGGAAAGAGACCCAGTACTTC. It codes for CASSPNRGKETQYF. The chain carries TRBV18 and TRBJ2-5, with a weak D call TRBD2 (6 bases). CDR1 is KGHSH, CDR2 LQKENI, per germline. CDR3 size: 14 residues. Trimming pared 2 bases from V and 3 bases from J, leaving 10 bases between. Using reference TRBV18 and TRBJ2-5 for the parts outside the CDR3, the full variable domain is NAGVMQNPRHLVRRRGQEARLRCSPMKGHSHVYWYRQLPEEGLKFMVYLQKENIIDESGMPKERFSAEFPKEGPSILRIQQVVRGDSAAYFCASSPNRGKETQYFGPGTRLLVL.

V usage is TRBV30 and J usage is TRBJ1-2; 7 bases map to TRBD1. CDR1 is GTSNPN and CDR2 is SVGIG in the germline V gene (reference sequence). The CDR3 is made up of 13 amino acids. J lost 9 bases, V lost 3 bases, and 10 bases had no gene match. Here the CDR3 DNA reads TGTGCCTGGAGACCCGATGGGGACAGAAGCTACACCTTC. Its translation: CAWRPDGDRSYTF.

J is TRBJ2-2 and V is TRBV7-2, with 7 positions matching TRBD2. The CDR3 is made up of 14 amino acids. V was clipped by 4 bases and J by 8 bases; unmatched bases: 7. Germline-derived CDR1 and CDR2 are SGHTA and FQGNSA. For the CDR3, the DNA is TGTGCCAGCAGCTGGGGAGGGCTCCTGGGGGAGCTGTTTTTT. Its protein is CASSWGGLLGELFF.

The rearrangement links TRBV5-4 to TRBJ2-2; possible D gene TRBD1, 5 bases. There are 12 residues in the CDR3. CDR1 is SGHNT and CDR2 is YYREEE in the germline V gene (reference sequence). In DNA, the CDR3 is TGTGTCAGGGCCCCAGCTGCCGGGGAGCTGTTTTTT. This translates into CVRAPAAGELFF. Drawing the rest from reference TRBV5-4 and TRBJ2-2, the complete variable domain is ETGVTQSPTHLIKTRGQQVTLRCSSQSGHNTVSWYQQALGQGPQFIFQYYREEENGRGNFPPRFSGLQFPNYSSELNVNALELDDSALYLCVRAPAAGELFFGEGSRLTVL.

The chain links TRBV6-6 to TRBJ1-5; TRBD1 might be the D (6 bases). Trimming took off 6 bases at V and 5 bases at J, with 17 bases between the two ends. This CDR3 is built from 15 residues. Germline lookup yields CDR1 MNHNY and CDR2 SVGAGI (reference sequence). The CDR3 coding sequence is TGTGCCAGCAGGAGGGGACAACTCGGTGATCAGCCCCAGCATTTT. Residues: CASRRGQLGDQPQHF.

The rearrangement uses TRBV5-1 and TRBJ1-1; D might be TRBD1 (6 bases). The CDR3 runs to 16 residues. Germline V gene data show CDR1 as SGHRS and CDR2 as YFSETQ. V was clipped by 10 bases and J by 5 bases, with 27 bases between them. The CDR3 coding sequence is TGCGCCTCGGAGGTGGCGCCCCAACAGGGCGGAACTGAAGCTTTCTTT. Amino acid sequence: CASEVAPQQGGTEAFF.